The subject of this entry is one TCR beta chain. cDNA encoding TCR beta was synthesized via 5'RACE template switching incorporating UMIs. Following a re-call of the 5' RACE reads, TCRdb has one entry per CDR3 protein and lacks DNA. The repertoire table contains more than 120,000 distinct CDR3 sequences. The record originates from a study of T cells expressing NK-cell markers. Across the study: Sorted CD3+CD56-NKG2C+, CD3+CD56+NKG2C- and CD3+CD56+NKG2C+ T cells were the source of the TCR beta repertoires. One of eight sequenced donors was HCMV-seronegative; the other seven were seropositive.

Germline CDR1 is LNHDA and CDR2 is SQIVND (reference sequence). This CDR3 is 16 amino acids long. The source of this sequence is a man aged 18 to 29 in good health. The V and J genes are TRBV19 and TRBJ2-1; without DNA, the TCRdb call of TRBD1 cannot be checked. Sequencing input: blood T cells: a sorted CD56 or NKG2C T cell subset, CD4+ or CD8+ T cells, or bulk PBMC T cells (not recorded which). The CDR3 spells CASSIDWGQSYNEQFF.